This entry describes one T cell receptor (beta chain). Its target is unknown. The CDR3 length is 14 residues. CDR1 and CDR2 from the germline V gene are SGHDT and YYEEEE. The V end was cut by 7 bases, the J end by 5 bases, with 16 bases between. This entry is derived from a study of CD8 T cells in ankylosing spondylitis. Construction of TCR beta libraries was performed using quantitative 5'-RACE with molecular barcodes. From the 5' RACE reads, TCRdb called clonotypes with MiXCR, one entry per CDR3 protein. The sample holds about 800,000 distinct CDR3 sequences; approximately 12% are singletons and the top ten take more than 0.5%. Points from the study as a whole: Reactive arthritis synovial fluid and blood previously showed some of these motif variants. A TCR beta motif of fewer than ten highly homologous variants seemed to mark ankylosing spondylitis blood. Relatively scarce in peripheral blood, disease-linked clones were CD8+. Reportedly, matched ankylosing spondylitis synovial fluid was significantly enriched for disease-linked clones.

The V and J genes are TRBV5-6 and TRBJ2-4; D gene unclear. Sequencing input: blood, either unsorted or a sorted T cell fraction (not recorded which). This TCR derives from a male donor with ankylosing spondylitis. The CDR3 nucleotides are TGTGCCAGCTTCTACCTTGACCGCCAAAACATTCAGTACTTC. It yields the protein CASFYLDRQNIQYF.